This TCR beta chain is drawn from a study of CD8 T cells in Susac syndrome. As to this clonotype: The junction does not match germline at one end; this may be a read error.

The CDR3 covers 14 residues. The germline V gene has CDR1 DFQATT and CDR2 SNEGSKA (reference sequence). Random hexamers served to reverse transcribe about 0.45 to 1 ug RNA. A single record per CDR3 protein comes from TCRdb applying MiXCR to the immunoSEQ multiplex PCR reads. The repertoire includes about 66,000 distinct CDR3 sequences, 85% to 95% of them detected once, and about 0.6% sits in the top ten. This clonotype was sampled from a human donor with multiple sclerosis. The sequenced sample consisted of CD8+ T cells from PBMCs. J is TRBJ1-5 and V is TRBV20-1; the D gene is possibly TRBD1 (5 bases). CDR3 loop: CSAPPQGSYQPQHF. The DNA of the CDR3 is TGCAGTGCTCCCCCCCAGGGTAGCTATCAGCCCCAGCATTTT.